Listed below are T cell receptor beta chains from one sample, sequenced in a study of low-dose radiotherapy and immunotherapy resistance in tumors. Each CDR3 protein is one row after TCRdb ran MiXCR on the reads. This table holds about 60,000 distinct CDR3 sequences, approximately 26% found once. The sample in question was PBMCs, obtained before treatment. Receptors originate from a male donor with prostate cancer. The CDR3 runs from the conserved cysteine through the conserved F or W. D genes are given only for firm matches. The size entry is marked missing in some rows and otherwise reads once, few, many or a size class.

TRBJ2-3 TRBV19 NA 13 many CASAEASTDTQYF TGTGCCAGTGCCGAAGCCAGCACAGATACGCAGTATTTT
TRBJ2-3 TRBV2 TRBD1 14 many CASSVDRDTDTQYF TGTGCCAGCAGTGTGGACAGGGACACAGATACGCAGTATTTT
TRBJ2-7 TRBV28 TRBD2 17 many CASSLSRTSGSSYEQYF TGTGCCAGCAGTTTATCTCGGACTAGCGGTAGCTCCTACGAGCAGTACTTC
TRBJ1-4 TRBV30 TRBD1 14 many CARGQGTVGEKLFF TGTGCGCGGGGACAGGGGACAGTCGGTGAAAAACTGTTTTTT
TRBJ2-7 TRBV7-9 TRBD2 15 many CASSLGSGGAHEQYF TGTGCCAGCAGCTTAGGAAGCGGGGGGGCCCACGAGCAGTACTTC
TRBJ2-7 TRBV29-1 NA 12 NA CSATVDSYEQYF TGCAGCGCGACGGTGGACTCCTACGAGCAGTACTTC
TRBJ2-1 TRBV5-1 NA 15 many CASSLAREFYNEQFF TGCGCCAGCAGCTTGGCACGGGAGTTCTACAATGAGCAGTTCTTC
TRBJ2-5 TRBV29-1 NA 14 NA CSVEVGNWGETQYF TGCAGCGTTGAAGTCGGAAACTGGGGGGAGACCCAGTACTTC
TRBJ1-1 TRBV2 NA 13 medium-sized CASSRGEGTEAFF TGTGCCAGCTCCCGGGGGGAGGGCACTGAAGCTTTCTTT
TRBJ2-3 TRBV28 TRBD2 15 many CASTPLGGGTDTQYF TGTGCCAGCACTCCCTTGGGGGGGGGCACAGATACGCAGTATTTT